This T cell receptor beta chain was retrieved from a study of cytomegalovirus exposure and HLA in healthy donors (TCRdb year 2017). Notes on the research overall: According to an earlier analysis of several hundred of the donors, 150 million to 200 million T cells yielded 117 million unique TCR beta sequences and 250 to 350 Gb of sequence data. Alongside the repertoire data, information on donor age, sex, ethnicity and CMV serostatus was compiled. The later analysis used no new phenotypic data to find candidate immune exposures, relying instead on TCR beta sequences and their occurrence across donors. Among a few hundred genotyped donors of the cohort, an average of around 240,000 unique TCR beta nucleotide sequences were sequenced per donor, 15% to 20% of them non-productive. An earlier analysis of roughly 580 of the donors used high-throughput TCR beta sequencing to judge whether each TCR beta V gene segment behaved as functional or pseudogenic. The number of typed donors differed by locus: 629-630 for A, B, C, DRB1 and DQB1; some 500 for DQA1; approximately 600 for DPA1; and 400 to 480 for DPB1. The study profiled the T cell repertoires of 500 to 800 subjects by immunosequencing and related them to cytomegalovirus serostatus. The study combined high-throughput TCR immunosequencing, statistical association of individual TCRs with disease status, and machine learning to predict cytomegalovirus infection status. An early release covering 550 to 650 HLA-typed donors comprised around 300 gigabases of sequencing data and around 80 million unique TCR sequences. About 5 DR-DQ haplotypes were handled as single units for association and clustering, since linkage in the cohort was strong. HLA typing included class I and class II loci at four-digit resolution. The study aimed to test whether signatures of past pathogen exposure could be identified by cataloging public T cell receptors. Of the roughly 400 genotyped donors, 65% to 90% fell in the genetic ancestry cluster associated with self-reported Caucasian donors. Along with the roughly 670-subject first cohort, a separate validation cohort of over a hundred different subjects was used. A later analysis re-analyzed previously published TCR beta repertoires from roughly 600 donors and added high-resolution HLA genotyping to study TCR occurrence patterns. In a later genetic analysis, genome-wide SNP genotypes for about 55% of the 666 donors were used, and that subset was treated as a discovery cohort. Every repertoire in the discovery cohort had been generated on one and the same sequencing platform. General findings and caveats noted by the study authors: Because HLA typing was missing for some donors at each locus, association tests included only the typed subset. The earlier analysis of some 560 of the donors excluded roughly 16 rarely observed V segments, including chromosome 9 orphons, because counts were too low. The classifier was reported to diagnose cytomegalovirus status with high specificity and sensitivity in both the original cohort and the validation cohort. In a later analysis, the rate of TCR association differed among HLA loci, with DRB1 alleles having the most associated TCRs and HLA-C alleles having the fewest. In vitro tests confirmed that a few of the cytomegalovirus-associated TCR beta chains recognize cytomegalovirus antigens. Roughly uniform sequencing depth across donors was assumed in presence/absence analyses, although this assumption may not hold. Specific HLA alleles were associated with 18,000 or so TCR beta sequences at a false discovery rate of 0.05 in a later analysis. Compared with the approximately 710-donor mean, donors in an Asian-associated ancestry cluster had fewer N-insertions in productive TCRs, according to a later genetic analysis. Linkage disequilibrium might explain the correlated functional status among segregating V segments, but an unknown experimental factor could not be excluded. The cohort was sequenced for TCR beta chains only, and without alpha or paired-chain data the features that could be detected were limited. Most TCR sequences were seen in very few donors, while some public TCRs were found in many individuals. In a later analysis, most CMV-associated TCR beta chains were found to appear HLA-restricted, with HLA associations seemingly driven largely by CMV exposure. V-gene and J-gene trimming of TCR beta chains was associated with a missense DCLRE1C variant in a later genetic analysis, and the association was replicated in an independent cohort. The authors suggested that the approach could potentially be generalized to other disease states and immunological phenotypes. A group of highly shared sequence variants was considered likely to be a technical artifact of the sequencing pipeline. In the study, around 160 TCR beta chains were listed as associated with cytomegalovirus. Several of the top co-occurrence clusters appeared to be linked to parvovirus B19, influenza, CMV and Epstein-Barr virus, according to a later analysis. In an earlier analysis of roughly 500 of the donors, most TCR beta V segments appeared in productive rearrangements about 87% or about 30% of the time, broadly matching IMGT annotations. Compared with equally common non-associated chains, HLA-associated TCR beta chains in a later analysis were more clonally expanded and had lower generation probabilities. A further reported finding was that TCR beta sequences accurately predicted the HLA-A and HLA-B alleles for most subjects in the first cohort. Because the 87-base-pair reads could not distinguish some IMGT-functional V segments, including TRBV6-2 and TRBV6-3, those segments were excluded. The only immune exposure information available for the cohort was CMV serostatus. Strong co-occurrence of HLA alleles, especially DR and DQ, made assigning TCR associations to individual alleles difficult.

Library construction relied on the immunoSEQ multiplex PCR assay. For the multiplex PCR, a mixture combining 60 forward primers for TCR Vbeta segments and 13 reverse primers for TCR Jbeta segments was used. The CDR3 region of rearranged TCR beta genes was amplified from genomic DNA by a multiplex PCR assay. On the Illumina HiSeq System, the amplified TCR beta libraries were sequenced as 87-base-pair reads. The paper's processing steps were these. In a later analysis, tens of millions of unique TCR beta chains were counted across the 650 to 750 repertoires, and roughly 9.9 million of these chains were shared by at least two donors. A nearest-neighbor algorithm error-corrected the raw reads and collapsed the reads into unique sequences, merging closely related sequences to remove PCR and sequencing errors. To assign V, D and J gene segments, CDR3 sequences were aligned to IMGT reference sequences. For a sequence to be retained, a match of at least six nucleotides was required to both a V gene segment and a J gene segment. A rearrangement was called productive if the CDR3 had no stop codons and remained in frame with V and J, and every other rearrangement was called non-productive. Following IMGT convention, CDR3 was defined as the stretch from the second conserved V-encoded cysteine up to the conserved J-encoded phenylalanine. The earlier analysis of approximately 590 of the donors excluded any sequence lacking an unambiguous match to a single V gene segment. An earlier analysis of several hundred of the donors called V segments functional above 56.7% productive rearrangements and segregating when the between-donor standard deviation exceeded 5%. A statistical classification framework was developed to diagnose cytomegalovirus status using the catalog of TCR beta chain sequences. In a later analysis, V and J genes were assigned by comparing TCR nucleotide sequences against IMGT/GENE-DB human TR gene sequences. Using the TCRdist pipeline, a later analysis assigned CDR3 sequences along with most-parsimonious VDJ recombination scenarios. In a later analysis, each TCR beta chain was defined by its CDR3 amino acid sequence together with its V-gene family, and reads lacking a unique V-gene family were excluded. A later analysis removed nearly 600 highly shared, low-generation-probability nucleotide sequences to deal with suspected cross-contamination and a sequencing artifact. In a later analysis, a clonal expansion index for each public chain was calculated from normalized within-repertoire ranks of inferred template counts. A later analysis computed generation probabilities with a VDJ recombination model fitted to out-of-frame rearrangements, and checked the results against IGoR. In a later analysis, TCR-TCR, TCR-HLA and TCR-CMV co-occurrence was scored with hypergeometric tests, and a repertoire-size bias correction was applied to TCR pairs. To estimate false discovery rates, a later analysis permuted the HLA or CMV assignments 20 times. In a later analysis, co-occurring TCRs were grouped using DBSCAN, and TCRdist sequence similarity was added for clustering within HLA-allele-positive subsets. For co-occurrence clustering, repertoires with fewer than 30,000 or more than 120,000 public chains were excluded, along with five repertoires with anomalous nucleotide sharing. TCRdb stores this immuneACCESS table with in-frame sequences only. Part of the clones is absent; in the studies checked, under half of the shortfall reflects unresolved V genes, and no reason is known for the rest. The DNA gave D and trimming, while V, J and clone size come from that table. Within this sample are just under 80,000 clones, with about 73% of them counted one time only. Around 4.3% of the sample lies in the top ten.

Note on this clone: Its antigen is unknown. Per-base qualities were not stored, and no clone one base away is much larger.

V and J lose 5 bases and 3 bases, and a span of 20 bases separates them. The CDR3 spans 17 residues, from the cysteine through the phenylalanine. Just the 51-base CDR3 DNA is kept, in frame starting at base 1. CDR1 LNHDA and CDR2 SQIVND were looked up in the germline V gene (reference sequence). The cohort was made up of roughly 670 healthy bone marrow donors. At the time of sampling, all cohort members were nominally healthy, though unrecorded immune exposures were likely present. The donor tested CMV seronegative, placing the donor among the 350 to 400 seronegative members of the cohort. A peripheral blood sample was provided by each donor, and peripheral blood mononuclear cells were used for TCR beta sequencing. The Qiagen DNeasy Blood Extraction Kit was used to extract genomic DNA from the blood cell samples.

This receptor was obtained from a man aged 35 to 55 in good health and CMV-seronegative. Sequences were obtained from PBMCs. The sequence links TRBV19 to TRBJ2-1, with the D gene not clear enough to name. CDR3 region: CASSEVTLQRYYNEQFF. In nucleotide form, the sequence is TGTGCCAGTAGTGAGGTGACTCTTCAGAGATACTACAATGAGCAGTTCTTC.